This T cell receptor (beta chain) was identified during a study of cytomegalovirus exposure and HLA in healthy donors (dated by TCRdb to about 2017). Looking at the study overall: According to an earlier analysis of 450 to 650 of the donors, about 170 million T cells yielded roughly 110 million unique TCR beta sequences and 276 Gb of sequence data. Roughly 300 gigabases of sequencing data and 91 million or so unique TCR sequences made up an early release that covered fewer than 650 HLA-typed donors. Of the 350 to 450 genotyped donors, about 84% fell in the genetic ancestry cluster associated with self-reported Caucasian donors. The study aimed to test whether signatures of past pathogen exposure could be identified by cataloging public T cell receptors. The study used immunosequencing to profile the T cell repertoires of approximately 650 subjects and linked those repertoires to cytomegalovirus serostatus. A separate validation cohort of 100 to 150 different subjects was used in addition to the approximately 610-subject first cohort. To predict cytomegalovirus infection status, the study brought together high-throughput TCR immunosequencing, statistical association of individual TCRs with disease status, and machine learning. A later analysis re-analyzed previously published TCR beta repertoires from 660 or so donors and added high-resolution HLA genotyping to study TCR occurrence patterns. In the later analysis, no new phenotypic data were used to find candidate immune exposures; instead, reliance was placed on TCR beta sequences and their occurrence across donors. In an earlier analysis of roughly 580 of the donors, high-throughput TCR beta sequencing was used to judge whether each TCR beta V gene segment behaved as functional or pseudogenic. Donor age, sex, ethnicity and CMV serostatus were collected together with the repertoire data. Genome-wide SNP genotypes for about 55% of the roughly 670 donors were used in a later genetic analysis, which treated that subset as a discovery cohort. Every discovery cohort repertoire had been produced on one sequencing platform. Class I and class II HLA loci were covered by the typing at four-digit resolution. Typing coverage varied by locus: about 620-630 donors for A, B, C, DRB1 and DQB1; about 520 for DQA1; around 570 for DPA1; approximately 450 for DPB1. Because of strong linkage in the cohort, four to six DR-DQ haplotypes were treated as single units for association and clustering. Across some 400 genotyped donors of the cohort, an average of about 200,000 unique TCR beta nucleotide sequences per donor were sequenced, and approximately 17% of those sequences were non-productive.

The receptor library was made with the immunoSEQ multiplex PCR assay. The multiplex PCR relied on a mix of 60 forward primers for TCR Vbeta segments and 13 reverse primers for TCR Jbeta segments. The CDR3 region of rearranged TCR beta genes was amplified from genomic DNA by a multiplex PCR assay. Amplified TCR beta libraries were sequenced as 87-base-pair reads on the Illumina HiSeq System. The authors processed their data as follows. A later analysis tallied around 87 million unique TCR beta chains across the 700 or so repertoires, and 10 million to 11 million of those chains were shared by two or more donors. Raw reads were error-corrected and collapsed into unique sequences with a nearest-neighbor algorithm that merged closely related sequences to remove PCR and sequencing errors. Alignment of CDR3 sequences to IMGT reference sequences was used to assign V, D and J gene segments. For a sequence to be retained, a match of at least six nucleotides was required to both a V gene segment and a J gene segment. Rearrangements were classified as productive when the CDR3 lacked stop codons and remained in frame with V and J, and all other rearrangements were classified as non-productive. Following IMGT convention, CDR3 was defined as the stretch from the second conserved V-encoded cysteine to the conserved J-encoded phenylalanine. The earlier analysis of some 550 of the donors excluded any sequence lacking an unambiguous match to a single V gene segment. In an earlier analysis of 450 to 700 of the donors, V segments were called functional above 56.7% productive rearrangements and were called segregating when the between-donor standard deviation exceeded 5%. A statistical classification framework was built to diagnose cytomegalovirus status from the catalog of TCR beta chain sequences. A later analysis assigned V and J genes by comparing TCR nucleotide sequences with IMGT/GENE-DB human TR gene sequences. In a later analysis, CDR3 sequences and most-parsimonious VDJ recombination scenarios were assigned using the TCRdist pipeline. In a later analysis, each TCR beta chain was defined by its CDR3 amino acid sequence together with its V-gene family, and reads lacking a unique V-gene family were excluded. In a later analysis, around 650 highly shared, low-generation-probability nucleotide sequences were removed to address suspected cross-contamination and a sequencing artifact. In a later analysis, a clonal expansion index for each public chain was calculated from normalized within-repertoire ranks of inferred template counts. In a later analysis, generation probabilities were computed using a VDJ recombination model fitted to out-of-frame rearrangements, and the results were checked against IGoR. In a later analysis, TCR-TCR, TCR-HLA and TCR-CMV co-occurrence was scored with hypergeometric tests, and a repertoire-size bias correction was applied to TCR pairs. In a later analysis, false discovery rates were estimated by permuting HLA or CMV assignments 20 times. A later analysis grouped co-occurring TCRs with DBSCAN, adding TCRdist sequence similarity when clustering within HLA-allele-positive subsets. Co-occurrence clustering excluded repertoires with fewer than 30,000 or more than 120,000 public chains, plus five with anomalous nucleotide sharing. TCRdb mirrors the immuneACCESS table, restricted to in-frame sequences. Some clones are absent from its copies; in checked studies, under half trace to an unresolved V gene, and the reason for the others is unknown. D and trimming were read from the DNA, whereas the V and J calls and clone size are those reported in that table. Across this sample there are roughly 150,000 clones, with more than 70% seen only once. 3.1% of the sample belongs to the ten largest clones.

In total, about 650 healthy bone marrow donors made up the cohort. All cohort members were sampled while nominally healthy, although unrecorded immune exposures were likely present. The donor was CMV seronegative and belonged to the group of 350 or so seronegative cohort members. Every donor gave a peripheral blood sample, and the peripheral blood mononuclear cells from that sample were used for TCR beta sequencing. Genomic DNA was extracted from the blood cell samples with the Qiagen DNeasy Blood Extraction Kit. As concerns this clone: What antigen it recognizes has not been identified. No base quality values were provided; no much bigger clone lies one nucleotide off.

Study-wide findings and limitations: While some public TCRs were present in many individuals, most TCR sequences turned up only very rarely across donors. A later analysis found that most CMV-associated TCR beta chains appeared HLA-restricted, with HLA associations seemingly driven largely by CMV exposure. The presence/absence analyses assumed that sequencing depth was roughly uniform across donors, and that assumption may not be true. According to the authors, the approach could potentially be generalized to other disease states and immunological phenotypes. Because the 87-base-pair reads could not distinguish some IMGT-functional V segments, including TRBV6-2 and TRBV6-3, those segments were excluded. Correlated functional status among segregating V segments might be attributable to linkage disequilibrium, but an unknown experimental factor could not be ruled out. In vitro tests confirmed that a few of the cytomegalovirus-associated TCR beta chains recognize cytomegalovirus antigens. The classifier was reported to diagnose cytomegalovirus status with high specificity and sensitivity in both the original and validation cohorts. In a later analysis, TCR association rates were found to vary across HLA loci, with the most associated TCRs seen for DRB1 alleles and the fewest for HLA-C alleles. The sequencing pipeline was judged likely to have produced a cluster of highly shared sequence variants as a technical artifact. The only immune exposure information available for the cohort was CMV serostatus. Broadly in line with IMGT annotations, most TCR beta V segments showed up in productive rearrangements about 87% or about 30% of the time in an earlier analysis of 587 of the donors. A later genetic analysis reported fewer N-insertions in productive TCRs among donors in an Asian-associated ancestry cluster than the roughly 670-donor mean. Because counts were too low, 15 to 20 rarely observed V segments, including chromosome 9 orphons, were left out of the earlier analysis of 587 of the donors. This cohort had only TCR beta chains sequenced, and the lack of alpha or paired-chain data limited which features could be detected. Because HLA typing was unavailable for some donors at each locus, only the typed subset was used in association tests. A later genetic analysis associated a missense DCLRE1C variant with V-gene and J-gene trimming of TCR beta chains, and an independent cohort replicated the association. Several of the top co-occurrence clusters appeared to be linked to parvovirus B19, influenza, CMV and Epstein-Barr virus, according to a later analysis. The study gave a list of 150 to 200 TCR beta chains associated with cytomegalovirus. A further reported finding was that TCR beta sequences accurately predicted the HLA-A and HLA-B alleles for most subjects in the first cohort. A later analysis found that HLA-associated TCR beta chains were more clonally expanded and had lower generation probabilities than equally common non-associated chains. A later analysis associated about 18,000 TCR beta sequences with specific HLA alleles at a false discovery rate of 0.05. Strong co-occurrence of HLA alleles, especially DR and DQ, made assigning TCR associations to individual alleles difficult.

Looking up the germline V gene yields CDR1 MGHRA and CDR2 YSYEKL. The CDR3, cysteine through phenylalanine, is 14 amino acids long. CDR3 DNA only is kept here, 42 bases in frame from base 1. Deletion took 0 bases off V and 3 bases off J, with a span of 8 bases between the germline ends. Input material: PBMCs. The sequence is built from TRBV4-1 and TRBJ2-5, with the D gene call left open. This TCR was sampled from a male donor in good health and CMV-seronegative. The nucleotides read TGCGCCAGCAGCCAAGATCTGGCAGAAGAGACCCAGTACTTC. It translates to CASSQDLAEETQYF.